This T cell receptor beta chain was sequenced for a study of OX40 agonist ivuxolimab in advanced cancers. TCRdb keeps only in-frame clones here, not all; method: immunoSEQ multiplex PCR. This table holds about 110,000 clones, over 75% found once. Trimming left V 0 bases short and J 3 bases short, with 7 bases between. Germline CDR1 SGDLS, CDR2 YYNGEE. CDR3 length equals 14 residues. The origin of this receptor is an adult with an advanced solid tumor such as melanoma, head and neck, liver or kidney cancer. The sequences come from CD4+ or CD8+ T cells sorted from blood, collected in a trial of the OX40 agonist ivuxolimab. The chain uses TRBV9 and TRBJ2-4; no clear D gene. Here the CDR3 DNA reads TGTGCCAGCAGCGTAGGAGAGATCAAAAACATTCAGTACTTC. Encoded protein: CASSVGEIKNIQYF.